This TCR beta chain comes out of a study of cytomegalovirus exposure and HLA in healthy donors. On this clone itself: Antigen specificity is unknown.

13 Jbeta primers and 60 Vbeta primers were used for the PCR. Authors' methods: Tens of millions of unique TCR beta chains, roughly 11 million shared, were counted in a later analysis. TCRdb's copy holds only in-frame clones and misses some; the assay was immunoSEQ multiplex PCR. That table is the source of V, J and clone size, and D and trimming were worked out from the DNA. The data contain roughly 250,000 clones, 80% of them seen just once; the ten biggest clones take up roughly 0.31%. Findings and limits, study-wide: In an earlier analysis, about 90% or about 30%: the productive usage of most TCR beta V segments. Generally TCR sequences proved uncommon, though certain public TCRs appeared in numerous donors. The study dropped some indistinguishable V segments, TRBV6-2 and TRBV6-3 among them.

The germline V gene encodes CDR1 SNHLY and CDR2 FYNNEI. V was pared by 5 bases and J by 6 bases, with 6 bases of the junction left unmatched. This CDR3 has 14 amino acids. This chain uses TRBV2 with TRBJ2-2; 7 nucleotides line up with TRBD1. The clonotype originates from a girl aged 2 to 10 in good health and CMV-seronegative. Sequenced material: PBMCs. The CDR3 nucleotides read TGTGCCAGCAGTCCGAGACAGGGAGCCGGGGAGCTGTTTTTT. It translates to CASSPRQGAGELFF.